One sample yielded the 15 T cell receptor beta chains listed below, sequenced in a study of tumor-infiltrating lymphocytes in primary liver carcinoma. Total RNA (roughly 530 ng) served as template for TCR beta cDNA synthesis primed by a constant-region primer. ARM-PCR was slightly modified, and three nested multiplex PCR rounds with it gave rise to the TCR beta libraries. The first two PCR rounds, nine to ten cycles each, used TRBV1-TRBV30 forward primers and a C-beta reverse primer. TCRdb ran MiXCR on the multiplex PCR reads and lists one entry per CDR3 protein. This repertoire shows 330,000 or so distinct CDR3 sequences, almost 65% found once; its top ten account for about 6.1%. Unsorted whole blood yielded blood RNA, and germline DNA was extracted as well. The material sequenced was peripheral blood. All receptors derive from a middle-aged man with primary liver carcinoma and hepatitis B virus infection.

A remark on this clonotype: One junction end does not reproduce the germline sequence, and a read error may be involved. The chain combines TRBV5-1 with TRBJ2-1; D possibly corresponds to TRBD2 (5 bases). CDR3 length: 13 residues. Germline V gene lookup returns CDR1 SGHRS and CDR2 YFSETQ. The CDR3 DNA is TGCTCCAGCAGCTTGGCCGAGGGTAGCGAGCACTTCTTC. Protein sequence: CSSSLAEGSEHFF.

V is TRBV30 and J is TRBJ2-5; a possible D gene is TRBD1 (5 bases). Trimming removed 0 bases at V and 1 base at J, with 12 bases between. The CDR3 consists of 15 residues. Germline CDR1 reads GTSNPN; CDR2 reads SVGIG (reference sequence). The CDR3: CAWSVPQGLQETQYF. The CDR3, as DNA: TGTGCCTGGAGTGTACCCCAGGGCCTCCAAGAGACCCAGTACTTC.

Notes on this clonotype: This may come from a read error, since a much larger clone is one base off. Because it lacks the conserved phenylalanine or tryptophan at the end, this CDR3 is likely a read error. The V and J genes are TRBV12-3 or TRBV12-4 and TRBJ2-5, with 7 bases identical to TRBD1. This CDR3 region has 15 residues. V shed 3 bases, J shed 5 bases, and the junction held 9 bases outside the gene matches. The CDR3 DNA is TGTGCCAGCAGTTTGGTAAAGGGGGCAGGGGAGACCCAGTACTTA. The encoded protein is CASSLVKGAGETQYL.

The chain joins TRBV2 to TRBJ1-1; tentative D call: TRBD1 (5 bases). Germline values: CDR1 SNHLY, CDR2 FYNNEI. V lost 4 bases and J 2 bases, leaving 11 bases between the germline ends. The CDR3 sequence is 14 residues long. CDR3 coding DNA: TGTGCCAGCAGTGTCGGACAAATAAACACTGAAGCTTTCTTT. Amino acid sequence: CASSVGQINTEAFF.

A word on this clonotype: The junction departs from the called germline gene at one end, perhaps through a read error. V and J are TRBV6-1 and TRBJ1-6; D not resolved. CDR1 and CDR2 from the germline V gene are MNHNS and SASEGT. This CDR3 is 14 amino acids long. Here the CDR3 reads CASAGSSYNSSLHF. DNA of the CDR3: TGTGCCAGCGCCGGGAGCTCCTATAATTCATCCCTACACTTT.

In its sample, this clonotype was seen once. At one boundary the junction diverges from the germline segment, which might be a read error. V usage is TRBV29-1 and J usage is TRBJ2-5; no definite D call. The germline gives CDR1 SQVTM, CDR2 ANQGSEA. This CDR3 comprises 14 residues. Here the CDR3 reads CSVDSLWNREAQYF. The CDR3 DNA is TGCAGCGTTGATTCTTTGTGGAATCGAGAGGCCCAGTACTTC.

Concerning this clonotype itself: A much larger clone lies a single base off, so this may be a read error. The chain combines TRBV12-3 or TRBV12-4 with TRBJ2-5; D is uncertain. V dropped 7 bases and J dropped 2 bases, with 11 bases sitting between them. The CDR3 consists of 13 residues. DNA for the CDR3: TGTGCCAGCACCCAAGACGGACAAGAGACCCAGTACTTC. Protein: CASTQDGQETQYF.

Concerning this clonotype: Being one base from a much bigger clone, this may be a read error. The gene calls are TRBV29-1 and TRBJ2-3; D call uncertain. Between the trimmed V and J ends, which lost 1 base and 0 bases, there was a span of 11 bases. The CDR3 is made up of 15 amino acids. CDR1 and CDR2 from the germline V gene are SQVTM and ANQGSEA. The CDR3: CSVEGSAGSTDTQYF. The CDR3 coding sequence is TGCAGCGTTGAAGGGTCAGCTGGGAGCACAGATACGCAGTATTTT.

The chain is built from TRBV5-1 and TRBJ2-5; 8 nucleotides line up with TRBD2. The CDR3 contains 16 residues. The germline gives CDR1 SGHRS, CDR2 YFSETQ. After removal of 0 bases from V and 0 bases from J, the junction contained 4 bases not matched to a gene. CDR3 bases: TGCGCCAGCAGCTTGGAGCGGGGGCCGTACCAAGAGACCCAGTACTTC. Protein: CASSLERGPYQETQYF.

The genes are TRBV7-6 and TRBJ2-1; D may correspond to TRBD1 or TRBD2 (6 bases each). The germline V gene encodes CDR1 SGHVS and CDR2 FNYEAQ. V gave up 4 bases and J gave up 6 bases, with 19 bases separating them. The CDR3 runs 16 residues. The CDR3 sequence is CASSSLGGGISNEQFF. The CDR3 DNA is TGTGCCAGCAGCTCGCTCGGGGGCGGGATTAGCAATGAGCAGTTCTTC.

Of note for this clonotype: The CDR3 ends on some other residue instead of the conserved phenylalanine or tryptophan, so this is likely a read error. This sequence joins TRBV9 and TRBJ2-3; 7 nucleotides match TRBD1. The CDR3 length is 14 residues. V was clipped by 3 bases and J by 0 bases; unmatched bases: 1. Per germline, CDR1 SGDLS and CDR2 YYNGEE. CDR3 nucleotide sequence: TGTGCCAGCAGCGGGGACAGAAGCACAGATACGCAGTATTCT. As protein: CASSGDRSTDTQYS.

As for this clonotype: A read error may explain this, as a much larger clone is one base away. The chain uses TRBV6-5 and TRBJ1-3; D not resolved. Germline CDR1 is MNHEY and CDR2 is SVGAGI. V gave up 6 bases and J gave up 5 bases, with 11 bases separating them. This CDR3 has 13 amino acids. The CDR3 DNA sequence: TGTGCCAGCAGGATCGGGTCCCGAAACACCATATATTTT. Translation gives CASRIGSRNTIYF.

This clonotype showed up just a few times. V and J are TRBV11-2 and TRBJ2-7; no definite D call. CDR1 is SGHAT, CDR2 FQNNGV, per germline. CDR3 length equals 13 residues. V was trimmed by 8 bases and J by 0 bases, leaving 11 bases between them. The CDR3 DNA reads TGTGCCAGCTTGGGGTTGAGCTCCTACGAGCAGTACTTC. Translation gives CASLGLSSYEQYF. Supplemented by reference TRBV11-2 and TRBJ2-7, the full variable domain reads EAGVAQSPRYKIIEKRQSVAFWCNPISGHATLYWYQQILGQGPKLLIQFQNNGVVDDSQLPKDRFSAERLKGVDSTLKIQPAKLEDSAVYLCASLGLSSYEQYFGPGTRLTVT.

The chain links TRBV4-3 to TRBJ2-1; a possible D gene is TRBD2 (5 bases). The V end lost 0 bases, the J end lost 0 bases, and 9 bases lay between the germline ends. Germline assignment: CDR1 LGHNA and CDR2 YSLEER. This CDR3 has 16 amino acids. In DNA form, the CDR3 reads TGCGCCAGCAGCCAAGAATATGGGAGCTCCTACAATGAGCAGTTCTTC. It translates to CASSQEYGSSYNEQFF.

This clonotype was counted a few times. The CDR3 here is CASSGSRALKETQYF. CDR3 coding DNA: TGTGCCAGCAGCGGCTCCCGGGCCCTTAAAGAGACCCAGTACTTC. The chain carries TRBV5-4 and TRBJ2-5; D unclear. The germline V gene has CDR1 SGHNT and CDR2 YYREEE (reference sequence). The CDR3 runs to 15 residues. V was shortened by 4 bases and J by 3 bases, with 16 bases between the two germline ends.